The table lists the clone carrying this T cell receptor beta chain with many counts. The antigen remains unidentified. The data stem from a study of spatial heterogeneity in lung cancer. Turning to the study itself: Available follow-up PBMC samples, collected a median of about two years post-resection, were sequenced. General study points: The appearance of ubiquitous expanded tumor TCRs in blood was greater at resection than follow-up.

Sample time point: blood at routine non-recurrence follow-up after resection. The study sequenced unsorted whole RNA from tumor, nontumor lung or frozen PBMC. TCRdb reprocessed the 5' RACE reads via MiXCR and lists one record per CDR3 protein. The sample holds around 70,000 distinct CDR3 sequences, roughly 8.9% seen once. Trimming took 3 bases from V and 0 from J, leaving 6 bases between them. Germline V gene sequence: CDR1 GTSNPN, CDR2 SVGIG (reference sequence). This CDR3 is 14 amino acids long. This TCR derives from a female donor with early-stage non-small cell lung cancer. The sequences come from PBMCs, collected at follow-up. The V gene is TRBV30, the J gene TRBJ1-6; D uncertain. CDR3 DNA sequence: TGTGCCTGGAGCGGGAGCTCCTATAATTCACCCCTCCACTTT. Translated, it gives CAWSGSSYNSPLHF.